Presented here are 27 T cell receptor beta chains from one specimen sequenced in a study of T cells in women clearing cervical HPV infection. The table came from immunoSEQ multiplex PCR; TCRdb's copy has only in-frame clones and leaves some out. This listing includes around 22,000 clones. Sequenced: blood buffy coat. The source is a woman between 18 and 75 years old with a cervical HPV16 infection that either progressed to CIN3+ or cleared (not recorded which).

The CDR3 protein is CAWSVSVETQYF. The part of the CDR3 DNA that was read is TGTGCCTGGAGTGTAAGCGTGGAGACG. The gene calls are TRBV30 and TRBJ2-3; no clear D gene. The read ends 3 residues early relative to the CDR3; the germline J gene fills the gap. The germline V gene has CDR1 GTSNPN and CDR2 SVGIG (reference sequence). CDR3 length: 12 residues.

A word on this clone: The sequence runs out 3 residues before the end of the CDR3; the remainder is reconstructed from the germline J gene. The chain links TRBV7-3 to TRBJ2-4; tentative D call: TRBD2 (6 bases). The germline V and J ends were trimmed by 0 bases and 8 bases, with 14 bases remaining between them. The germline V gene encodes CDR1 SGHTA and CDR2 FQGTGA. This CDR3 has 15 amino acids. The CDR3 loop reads CASSLTILARDIQYF. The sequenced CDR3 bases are TGTGCCAGCAGCTTAACGATTCTAGCGAGGGACATT.

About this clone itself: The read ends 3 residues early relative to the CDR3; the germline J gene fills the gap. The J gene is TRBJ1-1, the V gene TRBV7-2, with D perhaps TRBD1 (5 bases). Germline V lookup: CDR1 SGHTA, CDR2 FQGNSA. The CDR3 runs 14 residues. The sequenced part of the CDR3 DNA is TGTGCCAGCAGCCGTCAGGGAGATGGAGAGACA. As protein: CASSRQGDGET. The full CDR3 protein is CASSRQGDGETAFF.

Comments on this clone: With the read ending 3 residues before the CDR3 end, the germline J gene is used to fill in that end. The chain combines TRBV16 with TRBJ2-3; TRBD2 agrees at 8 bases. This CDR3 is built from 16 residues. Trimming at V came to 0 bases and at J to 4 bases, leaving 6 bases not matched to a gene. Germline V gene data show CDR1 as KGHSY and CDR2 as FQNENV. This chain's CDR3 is CASSQSSGGFADTQYF. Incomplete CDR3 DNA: TGTGCCAGCAGCCAATCGTCGGGGGGGTTCGCAGATACG.

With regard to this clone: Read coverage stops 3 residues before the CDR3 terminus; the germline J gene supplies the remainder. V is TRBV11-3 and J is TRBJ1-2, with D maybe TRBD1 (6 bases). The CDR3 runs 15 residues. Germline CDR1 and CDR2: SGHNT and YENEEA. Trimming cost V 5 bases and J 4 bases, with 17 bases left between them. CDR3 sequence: CASSPRWDTAYGYTF. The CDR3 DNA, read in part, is TGTGCCAGCAGCCCTCGTTGGGACACGGCCTATGGC.

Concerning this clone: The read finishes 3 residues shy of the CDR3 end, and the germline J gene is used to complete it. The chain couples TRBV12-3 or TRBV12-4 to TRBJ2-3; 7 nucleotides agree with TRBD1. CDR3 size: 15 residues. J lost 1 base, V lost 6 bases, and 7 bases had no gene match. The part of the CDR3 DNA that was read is TGTGCCAGCAGCTTTTACAGGGGTCGCACAGATACG. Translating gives CASSFYRGRTDT. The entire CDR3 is CASSFYRGRTDTQYF.

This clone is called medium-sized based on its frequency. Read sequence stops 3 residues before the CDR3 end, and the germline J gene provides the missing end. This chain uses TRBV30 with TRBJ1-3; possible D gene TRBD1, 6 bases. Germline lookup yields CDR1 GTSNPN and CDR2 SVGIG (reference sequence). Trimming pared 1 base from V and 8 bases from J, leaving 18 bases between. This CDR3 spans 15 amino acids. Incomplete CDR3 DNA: TGTGCCTGGAGTGGGCAGGGGTTACGGGTTGACACC. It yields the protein CAWSGQGLRVDT. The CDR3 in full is CAWSGQGLRVDTIYF. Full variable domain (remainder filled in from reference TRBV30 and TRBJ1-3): SQTIHQWPATLVQPVGSPLSLECTVEGTSNPNLYWYRQAAGRGLQLLFYSVGIGQISSEVPQNLSASRPQDRQFILSSKKLLLSDSGFYLCAWSGQGLRVDTIYFGEGSWLTVV.

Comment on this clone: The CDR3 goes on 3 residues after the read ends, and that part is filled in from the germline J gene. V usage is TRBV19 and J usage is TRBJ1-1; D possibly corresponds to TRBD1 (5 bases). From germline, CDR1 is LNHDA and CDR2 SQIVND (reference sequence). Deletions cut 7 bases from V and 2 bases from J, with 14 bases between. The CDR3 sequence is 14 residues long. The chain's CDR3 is CASKGQTANTEAFF. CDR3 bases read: TGTGCCAGTAAAGGACAAACCGCTAACACTGAA. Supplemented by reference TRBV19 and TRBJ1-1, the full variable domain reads DGGITQSPKYLFRKEGQNVTLSCEQNLNHDAMYWYRQDPGQGLRLIYYSQIVNDFQKGDIAEGYSVSREKKESFPLTVTSAQKNPTAFYLCASKGQTANTEAFFGQGTRLTVV.

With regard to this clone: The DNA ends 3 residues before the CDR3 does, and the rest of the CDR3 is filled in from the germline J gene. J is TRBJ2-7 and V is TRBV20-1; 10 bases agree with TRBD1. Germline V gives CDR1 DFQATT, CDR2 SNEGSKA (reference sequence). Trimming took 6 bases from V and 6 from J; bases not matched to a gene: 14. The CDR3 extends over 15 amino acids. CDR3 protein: CSAPYRDRGFSEQYF. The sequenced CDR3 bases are TGCAGTGCACCTTACCGGGACAGGGGCTTCAGCGAG.

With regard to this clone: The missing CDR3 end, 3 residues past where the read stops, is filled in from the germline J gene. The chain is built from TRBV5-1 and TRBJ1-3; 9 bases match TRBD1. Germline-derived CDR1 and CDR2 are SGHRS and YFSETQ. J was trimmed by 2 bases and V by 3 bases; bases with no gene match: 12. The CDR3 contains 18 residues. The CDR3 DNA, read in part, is TGCGCCAGCAGCTGGGGCCCACAGGGGGCTGGGGCTGGAAACACC. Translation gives CASSWGPQGAGAGNT. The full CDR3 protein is CASSWGPQGAGAGNTIYF.

CDR3 DNA (partial): TGTGCCAGTAGTATAGCCCCGACAGGGGTTTACACTGAA. This sequence encodes CASSIAPTGVYTE. The full CDR3 reads CASSIAPTGVYTEAFF. The rearrangement uses TRBV19 and TRBJ1-1; TRBD1 matches at 8 bases. The CDR3 extends 3 residues past the end of the read, so its final part is completed from the germline J gene. Trimming cost V 1 base and J 3 bases; bases outside gene matches: 7. The CDR3 extends over 16 amino acids. Germline CDR1 is LNHDA and CDR2 is SQIVND (reference sequence).

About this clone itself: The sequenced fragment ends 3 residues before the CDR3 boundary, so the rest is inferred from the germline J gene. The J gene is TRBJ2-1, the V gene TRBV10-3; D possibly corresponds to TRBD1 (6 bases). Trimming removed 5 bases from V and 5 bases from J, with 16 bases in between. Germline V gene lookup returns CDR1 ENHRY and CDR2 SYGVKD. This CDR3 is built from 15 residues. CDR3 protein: CAISLGNRANNEQFF. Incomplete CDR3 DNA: TGTGCCATCAGTTTGGGGAACAGGGCGAACAATGAG.

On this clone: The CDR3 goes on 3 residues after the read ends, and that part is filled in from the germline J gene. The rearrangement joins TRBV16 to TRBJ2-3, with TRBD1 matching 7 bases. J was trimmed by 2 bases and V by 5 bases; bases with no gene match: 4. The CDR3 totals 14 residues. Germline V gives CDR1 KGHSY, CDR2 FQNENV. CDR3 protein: CASSSGQLTDTQYF. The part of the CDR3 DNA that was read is TGTGCCAGCAGCTCGGGACAGCTCACAGATACG.

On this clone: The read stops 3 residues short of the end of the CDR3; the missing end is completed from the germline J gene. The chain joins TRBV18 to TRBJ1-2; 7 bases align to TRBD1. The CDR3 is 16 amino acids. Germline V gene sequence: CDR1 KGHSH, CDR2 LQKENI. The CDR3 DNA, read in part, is TGTGCCAGCTCACGTCGACAGGGTGGTACCACAGATACC. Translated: CASSRRQGGTTDT. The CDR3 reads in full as CASSRRQGGTTDTYTF.

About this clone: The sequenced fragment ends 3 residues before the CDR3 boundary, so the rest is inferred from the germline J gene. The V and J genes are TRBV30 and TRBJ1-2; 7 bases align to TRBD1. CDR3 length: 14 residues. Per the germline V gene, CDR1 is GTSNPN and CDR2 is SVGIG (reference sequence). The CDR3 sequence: CAWSARQGIDGYTF. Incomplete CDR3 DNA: TGTGCCTGGAGTGCCCGACAGGGAATAGACGGC.

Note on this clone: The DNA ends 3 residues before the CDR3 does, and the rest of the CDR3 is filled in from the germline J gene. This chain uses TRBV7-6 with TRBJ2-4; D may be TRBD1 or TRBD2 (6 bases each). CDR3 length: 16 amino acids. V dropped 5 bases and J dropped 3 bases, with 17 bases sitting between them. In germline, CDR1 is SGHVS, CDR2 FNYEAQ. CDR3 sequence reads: CASSPDLGGGKNIQYF. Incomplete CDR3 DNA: TGTGCCAGCAGCCCTGATCTTGGAGGGGGCAAAAACATT.

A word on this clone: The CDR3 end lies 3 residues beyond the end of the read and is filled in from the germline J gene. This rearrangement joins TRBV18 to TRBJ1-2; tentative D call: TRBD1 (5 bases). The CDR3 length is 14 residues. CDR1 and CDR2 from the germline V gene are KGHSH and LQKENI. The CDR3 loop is CASSRDSGTDTYTF. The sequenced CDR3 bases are TGTGCCAGCTCCCGGGACTCGGGCACAGATACC.

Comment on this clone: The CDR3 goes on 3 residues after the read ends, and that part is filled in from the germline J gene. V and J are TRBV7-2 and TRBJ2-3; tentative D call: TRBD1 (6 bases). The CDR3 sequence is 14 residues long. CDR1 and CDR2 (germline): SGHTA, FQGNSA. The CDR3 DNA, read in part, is TGTGCCAGCAGCTTAGGAGGGGGAATCCAGCCG. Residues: CASSLGGGIQP. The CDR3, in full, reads CASSLGGGIQPQYF.

The sequenced CDR3 bases are TGCGCCAGCAGCTTGCCCGGGGGGCGCGGC. This sequence encodes CASSLPGGRG. The whole CDR3 sequence reads CASSLPGGRGYTF. The chain carries TRBV5-1 and TRBJ1-2, with a tentative D call TRBD1 (6 bases). The sequenced fragment ends 3 residues before the CDR3 boundary, so the rest is inferred from the germline J gene. The CDR3 length is 13 residues. Looked up from germline, CDR1 is SGHRS and CDR2 is YFSETQ.

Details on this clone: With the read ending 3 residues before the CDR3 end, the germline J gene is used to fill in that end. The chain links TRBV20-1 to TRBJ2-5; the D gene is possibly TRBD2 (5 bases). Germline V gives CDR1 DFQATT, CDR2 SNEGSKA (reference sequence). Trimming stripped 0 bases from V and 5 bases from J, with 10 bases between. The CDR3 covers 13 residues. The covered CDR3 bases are TGCAGTGCTAGAGAGCGGGCAGGTGAGACC. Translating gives CSARERAGET. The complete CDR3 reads CSARERAGETQYF.

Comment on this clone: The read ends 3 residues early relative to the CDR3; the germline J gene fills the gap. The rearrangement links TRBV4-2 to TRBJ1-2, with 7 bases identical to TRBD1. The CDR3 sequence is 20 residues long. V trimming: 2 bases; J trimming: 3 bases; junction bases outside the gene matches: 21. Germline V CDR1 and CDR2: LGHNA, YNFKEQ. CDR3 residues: CASSQLHSPGQRSTHYGYTF. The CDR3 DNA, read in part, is TGTGCCAGCAGCCAACTACACAGCCCGGGACAGAGGTCAACTCACTATGGC.

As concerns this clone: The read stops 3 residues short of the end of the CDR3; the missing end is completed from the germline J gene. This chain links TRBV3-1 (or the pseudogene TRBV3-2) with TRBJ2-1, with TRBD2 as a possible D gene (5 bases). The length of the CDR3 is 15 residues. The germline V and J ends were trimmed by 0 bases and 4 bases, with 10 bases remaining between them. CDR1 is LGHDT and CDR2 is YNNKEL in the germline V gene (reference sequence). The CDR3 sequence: CASSQDWAGYNEQFF. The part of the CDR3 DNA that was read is TGTGCCAGCAGCCAAGATTGGGCGGGTTACAATGAG.

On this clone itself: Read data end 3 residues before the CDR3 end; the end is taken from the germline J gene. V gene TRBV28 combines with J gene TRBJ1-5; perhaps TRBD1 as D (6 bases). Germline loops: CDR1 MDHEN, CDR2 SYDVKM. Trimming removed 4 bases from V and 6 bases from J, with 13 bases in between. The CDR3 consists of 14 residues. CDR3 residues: CASSSGQFGQPQHF. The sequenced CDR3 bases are TGTGCCAGCAGTTCAGGACAGTTCGGTCAGCCC.

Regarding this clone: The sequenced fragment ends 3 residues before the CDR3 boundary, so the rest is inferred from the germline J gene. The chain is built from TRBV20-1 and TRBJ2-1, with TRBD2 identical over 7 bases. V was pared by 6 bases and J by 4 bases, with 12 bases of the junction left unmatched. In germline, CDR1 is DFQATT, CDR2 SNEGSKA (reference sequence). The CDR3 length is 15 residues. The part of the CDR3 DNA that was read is TGCAGTGCCACGAACTTGAGCGGGGTATACAATGAG. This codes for CSATNLSGVYNE. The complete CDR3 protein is CSATNLSGVYNEQFF.

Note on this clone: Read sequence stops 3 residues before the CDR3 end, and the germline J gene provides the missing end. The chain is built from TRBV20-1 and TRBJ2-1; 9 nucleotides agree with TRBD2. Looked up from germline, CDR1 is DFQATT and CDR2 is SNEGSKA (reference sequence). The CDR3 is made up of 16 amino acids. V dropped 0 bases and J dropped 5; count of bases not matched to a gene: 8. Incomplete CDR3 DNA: TGCAGTGCTAGAGATCCGGCTAGCGGGGTGGACAATGAG. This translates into CSARDPASGVDNE. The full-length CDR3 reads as CSARDPASGVDNEQFF.

The sequenced CDR3 bases are TGTGCCAGCAGTTGGGGACTGGCTGACAATGAG. Protein sequence: CASSWGLADNE. The entire CDR3 reads CASSWGLADNEQFF. This rearrangement joins TRBV6-2 or TRBV6-3 to TRBJ2-1; D may be TRBD2 (6 bases). The CDR3 is cut off 3 residues early in the read; its end comes from the germline J gene. The ends were cut back, 4 bases at V and 5 bases at J, with 12 bases in the middle. Germline V CDR1 and CDR2: MNHEY, SVGEGT. The CDR3 contains 14 residues.

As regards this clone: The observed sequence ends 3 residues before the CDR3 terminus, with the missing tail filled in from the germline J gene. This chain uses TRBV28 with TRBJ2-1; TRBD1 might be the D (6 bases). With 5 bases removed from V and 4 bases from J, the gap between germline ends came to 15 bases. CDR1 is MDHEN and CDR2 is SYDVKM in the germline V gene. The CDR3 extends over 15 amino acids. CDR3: CASSLYRANYNEQFF. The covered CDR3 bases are TGTGCCAGCAGTCTATACAGGGCGAATTACAATGAG.